This entry lists 4 T cell receptor beta chains sequenced from one sample in a study of T cell responses to AZD1222 COVID-19 vaccine. Produced via immunoSEQ multiplex PCR; TCRdb's table is partial and in-frame only. The sample carries some 150,000 clones, approximately 94% recorded once. The source material was peripheral blood, sampled on day 0 of AZD1222 vaccination. Source of these receptors: an adult in good health.

V usage is TRBV5-8 and J usage is TRBJ1-3, with D possibly matching TRBD1 (6 bases). In germline, CDR1 is SGHTS, CDR2 YDEGEE. The CDR3 spans 14 residues. The V end was cut by 3 bases, the J end by 4 bases, with 11 bases between. The CDR3 coding sequence is TGTGCCAGCAGCTCTACAGGGCTGGGAAACACCATATATTTT. Amino acids: CASSSTGLGNTIYF.

The chain combines TRBV30 with TRBJ1-1, with D perhaps matching TRBD1 (6 bases). CDR1 GTSNPN and CDR2 SVGIG come from the germline V gene (reference sequence). The CDR3 totals 12 residues. The V gene lost 6 bases and the J gene lost 1 base, with 9 bases spanning the gap. The CDR3 sequence is CACETGNTEAFF. Here the CDR3 DNA reads TGTGCCTGCGAGACAGGGAACACTGAAGCTTTCTTT.

The chain joins TRBV15 to TRBJ1-3; tentative D call: TRBD1 (6 bases). This CDR3 region has 14 residues. Trimming left V 0 bases short and J 4 bases short, with 7 bases between. Germline assignment: CDR1 LNHNV and CDR2 YYDKDF (reference sequence). CDR3 in amino acids: CATSREQGGNTIYF. Here the CDR3 DNA reads TGTGCCACCAGCAGAGAACAGGGAGGAAACACCATATATTTT.

The chain uses TRBV14 and TRBJ2-7, with no clear D. Trimming pared 0 bases from V and 0 bases from J, leaving 6 bases between. Per the germline V gene, CDR1 is SGHDN and CDR2 is FVKESK. This CDR3 is 14 amino acids long. The CDR3 protein is CASSQDLASYEQYF. The CDR3 DNA follows: TGTGCCAGCAGCCAAGATTTAGCCTCCTACGAGCAGTACTTC.